The TCR beta chain under discussion was sequenced for a study of T cells in Graves' hyperthyroidism and ophthalmopathy. Study-wide results and limits: The blood repertoire included most of the expanded thyroid clonotypes above 0.001.

The CDR3 length is 16 residues. Between the trimmed V and J ends, which lost 5 bases and 2 bases, there was a span of 19 bases. The germline V gene encodes CDR1 WSHSY and CDR2 SAAADI. Hyperthyroidism patients were newly diagnosed, had disease duration under 2 months, and were aged 18 to 65 years. Uncontrolled infection, other autoimmune disease, pregnancy or lactation disqualified patients from enrolment. Each 10 ml fresh peripheral blood draw supplied the PBMCs. Notes on this clonotype: Antigen: not known.

From RNA transcripts, TCR beta CDR3 regions were amplified. TCR CDR3 underwent first-round RT-PCR with the HTBI primer set. TCRdb ran MiXCR on the multiplex PCR reads and lists one entry per CDR3 protein. The table records 94,000 or so distinct CDR3 sequences, about half of them present only once. Material: blood. This sequence joins TRBV10-2 and TRBJ2-7; D is uncertain. This TCR derives from a woman between 40 and 50 years old with Graves' hyperthyroidism. The CDR3 is CASSSRSGPSTYEQYF. Here the CDR3 DNA reads TGCGCCAGCAGTTCAAGGTCCGGGCCATCGACCTACGAGCAGTACTTC.